This T cell receptor (beta chain) was found in a study of control samples from healthy donors and cancer patients. Repertoires were generated with immunoSEQ multiplex PCR, while TCRdb's copy carries only in-frame clones and drops some. The sample holds tens of thousands of clones, approximately 90% seen once. In germline, CDR1 is SGHTA, CDR2 FQGNSA. J lost 0 bases, V lost 3 bases, and 1 base had no gene match. This CDR3 is built from 15 residues. V usage is TRBV7-2 and J usage is TRBJ2-3, with 9 bases matching TRBD2. The clonotype comes from a man in his forties with colorectal cancer. Material for sequencing was PBMCs. The CDR3 DNA reads as TGTGCCAGCAGCTTTACTAGCGGGAGCACAGATACGCAGTATTTT. Encoded protein: CASSFTSGSTDTQYF.